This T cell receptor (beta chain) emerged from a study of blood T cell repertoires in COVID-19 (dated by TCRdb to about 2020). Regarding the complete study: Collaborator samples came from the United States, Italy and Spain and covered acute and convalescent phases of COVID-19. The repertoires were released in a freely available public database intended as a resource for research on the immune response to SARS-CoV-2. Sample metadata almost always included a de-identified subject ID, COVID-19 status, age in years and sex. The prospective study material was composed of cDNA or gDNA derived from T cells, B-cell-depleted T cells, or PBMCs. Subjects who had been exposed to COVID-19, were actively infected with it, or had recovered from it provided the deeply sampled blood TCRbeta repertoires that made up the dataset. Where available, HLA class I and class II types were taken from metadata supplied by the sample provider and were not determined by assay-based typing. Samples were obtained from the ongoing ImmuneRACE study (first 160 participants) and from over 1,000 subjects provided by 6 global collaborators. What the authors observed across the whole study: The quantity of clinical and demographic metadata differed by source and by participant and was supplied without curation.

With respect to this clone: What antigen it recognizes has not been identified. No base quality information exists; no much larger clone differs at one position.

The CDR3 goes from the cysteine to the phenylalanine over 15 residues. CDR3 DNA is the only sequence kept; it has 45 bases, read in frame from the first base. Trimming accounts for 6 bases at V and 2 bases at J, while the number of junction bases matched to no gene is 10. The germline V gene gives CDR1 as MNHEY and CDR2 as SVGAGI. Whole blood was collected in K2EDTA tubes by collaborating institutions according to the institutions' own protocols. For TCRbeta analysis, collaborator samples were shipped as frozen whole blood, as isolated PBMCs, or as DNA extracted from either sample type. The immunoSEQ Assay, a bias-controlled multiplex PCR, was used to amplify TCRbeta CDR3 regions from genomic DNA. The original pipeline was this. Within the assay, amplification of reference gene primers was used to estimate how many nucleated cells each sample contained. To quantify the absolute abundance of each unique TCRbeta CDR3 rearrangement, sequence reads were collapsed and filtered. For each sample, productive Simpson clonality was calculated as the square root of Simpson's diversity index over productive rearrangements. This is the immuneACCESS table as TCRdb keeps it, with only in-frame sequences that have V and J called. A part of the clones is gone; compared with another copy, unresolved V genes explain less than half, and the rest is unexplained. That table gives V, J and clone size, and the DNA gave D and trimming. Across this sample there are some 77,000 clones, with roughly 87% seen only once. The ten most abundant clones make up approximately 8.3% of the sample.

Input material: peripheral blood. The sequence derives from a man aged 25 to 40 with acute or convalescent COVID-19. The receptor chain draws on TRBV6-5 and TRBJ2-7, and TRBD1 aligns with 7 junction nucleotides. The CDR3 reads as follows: CASSPQTGPPYEQYF. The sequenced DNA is TGTGCCAGCAGCCCGCAGACAGGGCCCCCCTACGAGCAGTACTTC.